These 20 T cell receptor beta chains were sequenced from one sample in a study of T cells expressing NK-cell markers. After re-calling the 5' RACE reads, TCRdb lists one entry per CDR3 protein, DNA absent. The table lists 500,000 to 600,000 distinct CDR3 sequences. The specimen was blood T cells: a sorted CD56 or NKG2C T cell subset, CD4+ or CD8+ T cells, or bulk PBMC T cells (not recorded which). The receptors were gathered from a man between 18 and 29 years old in good health.

J is TRBJ2-2 and V is TRBV4-2; TCRdb picks TRBD2, but there is no DNA to check that call. This CDR3 region has 14 residues. The germline CDR1 and CDR2 sequences are LGHNA and YNFKEQ. The CDR3 sequence: CASSQTSGAGELFF.

The rearrangement uses TRBV5-8 and TRBJ1-3; without DNA, the TCRdb call of TRBD1 cannot be checked. This CDR3 spans 17 amino acids. CDR1 and CDR2 (germline): SGHTS, YDEGEE. The chain's CDR3 is CASSFLTGIYSGNTIYF.

The chain carries TRBV9 and TRBJ2-7; the D gene TCRdb calls, TRBD2, cannot be checked with no DNA. In germline, CDR1 is SGDLS, CDR2 YYNGEE. The CDR3 spans 14 residues. This chain's CDR3 is CASSPSDYAYEQYF.

This chain links TRBV5-4 with TRBJ2-7; no DNA is available, so the TRBD2 call from TCRdb remains unchecked. The CDR3 runs to 19 residues. The germline V gene has CDR1 SGHNT and CDR2 YYREEE (reference sequence). CDR3 sequence reads: CASSFGLAGETFLRYEQYF.

The V call is TRBV10-3, the J call TRBJ2-7; TCRdb reports TRBD2, a call that lacks DNA to check it against. The CDR3 totals 14 residues. Germline lookup yields CDR1 ENHRY and CDR2 SYGVKD. CDR3 sequence: CAIRSSGSLNEQYF.

The V and J genes are TRBV12-3 or TRBV12-4 and TRBJ2-5; the D call of TRBD2 rests on TCRdb alone, since no DNA is present to check it. The CDR3 extends over 16 amino acids. CDR3 in amino acids: CASKVLRADAAETQYF.

V is TRBV20-1 and J is TRBJ1-2; absent DNA, TCRdb's TRBD1 call cannot be checked. The CDR3 is 13 amino acids. Germline loops: CDR1 DFQATT, CDR2 SNEGSKA (reference sequence). CDR3 in amino acids: CSARQGAIYGYTF.

The J gene is TRBJ2-3, the V gene TRBV29-1; TCRdb picks TRBD1, but there is no DNA to check that call. Germline CDR1 reads SQVTM; CDR2 reads ANQGSEA. The length of the CDR3 is 13 residues. CDR3 sequence: CSGRLGVTDTQYF.

The chain recombines TRBV7-9 with TRBJ1-2; absent DNA, TCRdb's TRBD1 call cannot be checked. This CDR3 is built from 15 residues. Germline CDR1 and CDR2: SEHNR and FQNEAQ (reference sequence). The CDR3 protein is CASSLTARGAHGYTF.

V gene TRBV6-1 combines with J gene TRBJ2-7; the D gene TCRdb calls, TRBD1, cannot be checked with no DNA. Germline loops: CDR1 MNHNS, CDR2 SASEGT. The CDR3 totals 12 residues. The CDR3 sequence: CASSENRARGYF.

The chain carries TRBV12-3 or TRBV12-4 and TRBJ2-1; TCRdb's assignment of TRBD2 cannot be checked, as there is no DNA. There are 18 residues in the CDR3. The CDR3 protein is CASSRAGGPLGTYNEQFF.

J is TRBJ1-2 and V is TRBV25-1; TCRdb picks TRBD1, but there is no DNA to check that call. The CDR3 contains 14 residues. The germline CDR1 and CDR2 sequences are MGHDK and SYGVNS. CDR3 amino acids: CASSDQGPYYGYTF.

This chain links TRBV13 with TRBJ2-7; lacking DNA, the TRBD2 call made by TCRdb goes unchecked. The V gene's germline CDR1 is PRHDT and CDR2 FYEKMQ (reference sequence). The CDR3 loop spans 16 amino acids. The CDR3 region is CASSLIGTASSYEQYF. Full variable domain (remainder filled in from reference TRBV13 and TRBJ2-7): AAGVIQSPRHLIKEKRETATLKCYPIPRHDTVYWYQQGPGQDPQFLISFYEKMQSDKGSIPDRFSAQQFSDYHSELNMSSLELGDSALYFCASSLIGTASSYEQYFGPGTRLTVT.

The gene calls are TRBV5-1 and TRBJ1-3. This CDR3 spans 15 amino acids. Germline CDR1 SGHRS, CDR2 YFSETQ. This CDR3 reads CASSLDGGAGNTIYF.

The chain combines TRBV10-2 with TRBJ2-3; TCRdb lists TRBD2, though no DNA is available to test this call. Germline V gene sequence: CDR1 WSHSY, CDR2 SAAADI. CDR3 length: 13 residues. The CDR3 is CASSRTGPHTQYF.

The gene calls are TRBV29-1 and TRBJ2-7; the TRBD1 assignment by TCRdb is unverifiable without DNA. CDR3 length: 14 amino acids. Per the germline V gene, CDR1 is SQVTM and CDR2 is ANQGSEA. The chain's CDR3 is CSALWGGNSYEQYF.

The gene calls are TRBV5-1 and TRBJ2-7; the TCRdb D gene call, TRBD1, has no DNA to confirm it. The CDR3 contains 14 residues. In germline, CDR1 is SGHRS, CDR2 YFSETQ. The CDR3 is CASSLGTGVYEQYF.

This chain's CDR3 is CSARDSGVRRDLYNEQFF. V and J are TRBV20-1 and TRBJ2-1; TCRdb reports TRBD1, a call that lacks DNA to check it against. The CDR3 has 18 residues. Germline-derived CDR1 and CDR2 are DFQATT and SNEGSKA (reference sequence).

The V gene is TRBV4-3, the J gene TRBJ2-1. CDR1 is LGHNA and CDR2 is YSLEER in the germline V gene. This CDR3 has 16 residues. Here the CDR3 reads CASSNRTTKNYNEQFF.

The V and J genes are TRBV30 and TRBJ1-1; TCRdb selects TRBD1, and the lack of DNA leaves this call unchecked. The germline CDR1 and CDR2 sequences are GTSNPN and SVGIG (reference sequence). The CDR3 runs to 14 residues. CDR3 sequence: CAWSIGTANTEAFF.